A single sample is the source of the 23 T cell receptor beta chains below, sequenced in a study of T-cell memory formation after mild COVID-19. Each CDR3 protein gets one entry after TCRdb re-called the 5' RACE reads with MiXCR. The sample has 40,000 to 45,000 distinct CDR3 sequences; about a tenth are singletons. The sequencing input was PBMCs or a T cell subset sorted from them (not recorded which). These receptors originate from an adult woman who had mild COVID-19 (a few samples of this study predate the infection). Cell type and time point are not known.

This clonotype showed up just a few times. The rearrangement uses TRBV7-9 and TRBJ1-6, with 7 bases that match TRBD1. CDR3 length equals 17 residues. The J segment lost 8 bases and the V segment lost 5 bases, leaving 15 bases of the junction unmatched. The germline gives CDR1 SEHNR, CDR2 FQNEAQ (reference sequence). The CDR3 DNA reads TGTGCCAGCAGCCCCCCACTCGTAGACAGGGTTGATTCACCCCTCCACTTT. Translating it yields CASSPPLVDRVDSPLHF.

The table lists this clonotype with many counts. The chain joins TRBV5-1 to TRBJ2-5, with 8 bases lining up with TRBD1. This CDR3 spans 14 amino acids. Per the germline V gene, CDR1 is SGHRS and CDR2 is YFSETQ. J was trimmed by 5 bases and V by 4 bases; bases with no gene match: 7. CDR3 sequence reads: CASSTGQGRETQYF. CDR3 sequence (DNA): TGCGCCAGCAGCACAGGACAGGGCAGGGAGACCCAGTACTTC.

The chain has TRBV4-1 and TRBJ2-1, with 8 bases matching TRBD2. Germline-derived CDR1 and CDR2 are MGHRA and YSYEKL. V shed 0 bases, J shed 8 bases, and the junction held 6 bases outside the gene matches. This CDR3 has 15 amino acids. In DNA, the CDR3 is TGCGCCAGCAGCCAAGAACGCGGGGGGTATGATGAGCAGTTCTTC. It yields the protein CASSQERGGYDEQFF.

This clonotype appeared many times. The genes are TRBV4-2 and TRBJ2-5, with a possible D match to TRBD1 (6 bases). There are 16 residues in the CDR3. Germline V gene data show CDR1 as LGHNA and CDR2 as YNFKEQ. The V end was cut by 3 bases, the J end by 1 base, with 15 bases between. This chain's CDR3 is CASSHQGKRSQETQYF. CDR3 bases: TGTGCCAGCAGCCACCAGGGGAAGCGGTCCCAAGAGACCCAGTACTTC.

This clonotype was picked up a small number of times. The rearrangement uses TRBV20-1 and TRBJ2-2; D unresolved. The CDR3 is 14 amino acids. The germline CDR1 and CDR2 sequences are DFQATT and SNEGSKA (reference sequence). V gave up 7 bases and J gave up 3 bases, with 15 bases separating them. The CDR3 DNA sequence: TGCAGTGTTAAGGGCCCAGGCCACACCGGGGAGCTGTTTTTT. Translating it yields CSVKGPGHTGELFF.

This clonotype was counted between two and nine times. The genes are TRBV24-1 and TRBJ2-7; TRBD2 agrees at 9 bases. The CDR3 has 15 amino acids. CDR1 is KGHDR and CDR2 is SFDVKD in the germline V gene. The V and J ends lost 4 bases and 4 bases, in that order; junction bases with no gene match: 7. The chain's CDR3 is CATSDSGTSRYEQYF. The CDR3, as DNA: TGTGCCACCAGTGACTCCGGGACTAGCCGGTACGAGCAGTACTTC.

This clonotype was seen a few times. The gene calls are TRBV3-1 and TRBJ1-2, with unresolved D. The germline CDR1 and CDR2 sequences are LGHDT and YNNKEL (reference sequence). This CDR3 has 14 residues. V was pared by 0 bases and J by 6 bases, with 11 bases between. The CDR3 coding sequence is TGTGCCAGCAGCCAAGATAGGACCGCCGATGGCTACACCTTC. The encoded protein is CASSQDRTADGYTF.

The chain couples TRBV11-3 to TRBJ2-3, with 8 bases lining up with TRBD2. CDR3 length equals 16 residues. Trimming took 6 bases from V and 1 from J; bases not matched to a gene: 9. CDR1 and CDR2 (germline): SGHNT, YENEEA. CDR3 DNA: TGTGCCAGCAGTGACCGGGTACTAGCGGGCACAGATACGCAGTATTTT. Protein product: CASSDRVLAGTDTQYF. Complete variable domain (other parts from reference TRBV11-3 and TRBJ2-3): EAGVVQSPRYKIIEKKQPVAFWCNPISGHNTLYWYLQNLGQGPELLIRYENEEAVDDSQLPKDRFSAERLKGVDSTLKIQPAELGDSAVYLCASSDRVLAGTDTQYFGPGTRLTVL.

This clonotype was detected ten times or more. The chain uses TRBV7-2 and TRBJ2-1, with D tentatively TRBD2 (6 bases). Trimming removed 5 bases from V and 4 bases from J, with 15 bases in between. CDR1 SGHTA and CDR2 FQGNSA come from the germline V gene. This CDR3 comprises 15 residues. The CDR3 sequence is CASSPAGRLYNEQFF. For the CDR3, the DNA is TGTGCCAGCAGCCCCGCAGGGAGGCTATACAATGAGCAGTTCTTC.

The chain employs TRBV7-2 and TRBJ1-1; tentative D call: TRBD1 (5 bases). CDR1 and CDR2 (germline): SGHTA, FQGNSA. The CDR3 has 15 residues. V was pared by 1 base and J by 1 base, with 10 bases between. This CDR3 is CASSLVGTENTEAFF. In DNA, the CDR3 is TGTGCCAGCAGCTTAGTCGGGACCGAGAACACTGAAGCTTTCTTT.

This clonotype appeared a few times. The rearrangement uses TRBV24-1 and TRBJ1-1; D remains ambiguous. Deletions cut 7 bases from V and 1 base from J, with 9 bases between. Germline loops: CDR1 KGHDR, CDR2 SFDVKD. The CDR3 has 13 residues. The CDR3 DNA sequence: TGTGCCACCAGGACGTCGGGGAACACTGAAGCTTTCTTT. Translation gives CATRTSGNTEAFF.

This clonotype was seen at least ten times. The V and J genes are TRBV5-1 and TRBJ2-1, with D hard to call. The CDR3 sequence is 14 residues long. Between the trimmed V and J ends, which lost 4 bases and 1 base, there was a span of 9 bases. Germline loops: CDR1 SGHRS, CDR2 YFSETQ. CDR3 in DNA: TGCGCCAGCAGCGTCGGACCGTCCTACAATGAGCAGTTCTTC. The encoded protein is CASSVGPSYNEQFF.

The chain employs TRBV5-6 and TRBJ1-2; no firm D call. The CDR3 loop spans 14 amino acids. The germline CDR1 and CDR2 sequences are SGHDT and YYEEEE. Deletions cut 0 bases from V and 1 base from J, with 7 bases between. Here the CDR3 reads CASSLGGFNYGYTF. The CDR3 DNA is TGTGCCAGCAGCTTGGGTGGATTTAACTATGGCTACACCTTC.

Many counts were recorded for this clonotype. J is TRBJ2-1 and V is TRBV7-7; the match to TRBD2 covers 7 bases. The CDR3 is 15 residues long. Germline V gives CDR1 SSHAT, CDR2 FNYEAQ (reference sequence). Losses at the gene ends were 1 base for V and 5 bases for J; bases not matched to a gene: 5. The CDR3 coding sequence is TGTGCCAGCAGCTTAGGGCGCGGGGGACACAATGAGCAGTTCTTC. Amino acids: CASSLGRGGHNEQFF.

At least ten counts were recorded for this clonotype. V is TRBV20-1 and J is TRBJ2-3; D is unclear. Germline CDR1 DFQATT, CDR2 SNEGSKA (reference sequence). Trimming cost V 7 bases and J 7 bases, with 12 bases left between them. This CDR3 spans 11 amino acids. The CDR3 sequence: CSDQHGNTQYF. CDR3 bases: TGCAGTGACCAGCACGGTAATACGCAGTATTTT.

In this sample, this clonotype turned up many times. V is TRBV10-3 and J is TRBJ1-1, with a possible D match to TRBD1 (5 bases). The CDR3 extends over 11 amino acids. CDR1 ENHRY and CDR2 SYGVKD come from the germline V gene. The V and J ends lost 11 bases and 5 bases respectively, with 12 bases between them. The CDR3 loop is CASSGRTEAFF. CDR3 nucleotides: TGTGCCTCCTCAGGGAGAACTGAAGCTTTCTTT.

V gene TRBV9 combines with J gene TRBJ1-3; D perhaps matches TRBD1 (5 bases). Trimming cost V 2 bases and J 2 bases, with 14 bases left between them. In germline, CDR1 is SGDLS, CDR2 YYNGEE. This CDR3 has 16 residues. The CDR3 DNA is TGTGCCAGCAGCGTCTTAAGCGGGGGAGCTGGAAACACCATATATTTT. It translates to CASSVLSGGAGNTIYF.

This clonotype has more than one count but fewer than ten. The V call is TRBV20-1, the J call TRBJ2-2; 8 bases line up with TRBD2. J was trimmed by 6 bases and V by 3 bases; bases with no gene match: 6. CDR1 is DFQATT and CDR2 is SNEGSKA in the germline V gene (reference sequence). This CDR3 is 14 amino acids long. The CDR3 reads CSASSGLDSGELFF. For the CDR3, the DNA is TGCAGTGCTAGTTCGGGACTAGATTCCGGGGAGCTGTTTTTT.

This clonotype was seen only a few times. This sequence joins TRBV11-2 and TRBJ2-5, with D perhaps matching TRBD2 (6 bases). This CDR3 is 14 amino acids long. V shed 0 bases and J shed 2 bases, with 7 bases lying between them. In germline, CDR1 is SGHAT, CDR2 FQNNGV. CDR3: CASSLEGTQETQYF. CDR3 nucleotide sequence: TGTGCCAGCAGCTTAGAAGGGACTCAAGAGACCCAGTACTTC.

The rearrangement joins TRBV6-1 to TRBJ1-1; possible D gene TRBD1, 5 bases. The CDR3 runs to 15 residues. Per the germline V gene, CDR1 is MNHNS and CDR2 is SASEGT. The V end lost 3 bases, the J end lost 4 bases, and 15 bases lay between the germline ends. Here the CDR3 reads CASSDVPGRGTEAFF. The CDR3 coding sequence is TGTGCCAGCAGTGACGTCCCGGGACGGGGCACTGAAGCTTTCTTT.

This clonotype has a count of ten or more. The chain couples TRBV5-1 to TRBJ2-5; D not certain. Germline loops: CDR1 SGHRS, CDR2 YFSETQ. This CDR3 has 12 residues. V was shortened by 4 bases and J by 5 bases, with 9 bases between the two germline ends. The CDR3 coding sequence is TGCGCCAGCAGCCACCTACGGGAGACCCAGTACTTC. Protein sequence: CASSHLRETQYF.

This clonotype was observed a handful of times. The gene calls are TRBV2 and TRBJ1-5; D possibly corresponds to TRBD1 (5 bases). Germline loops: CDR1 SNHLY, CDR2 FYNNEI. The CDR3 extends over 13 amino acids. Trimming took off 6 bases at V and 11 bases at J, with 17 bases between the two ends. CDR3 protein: CASRAGTVGAQHF. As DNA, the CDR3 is TGTGCCAGCAGAGCCGGGACCGTGGGAGCCCAGCATTTT.

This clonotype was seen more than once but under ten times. The CDR3 DNA follows: TGTGCCAGCAGTCTATGGACAGGCCCGAGGGAGCAGTACTTC. Amino acid sequence: CASSLWTGPREQYF. The chain links TRBV12-3 or TRBV12-4 to TRBJ2-7, with 7 bases fitting TRBD1. After removal of 5 bases from V and 7 bases from J, the junction contained 11 bases not matched to a gene. The CDR3 runs 14 residues.